What follows are 15 T cell receptor beta chains derived from one specimen sequenced in a study of CD8 T cells in Susac syndrome. Random hexamers served to reverse transcribe about 0.5 to 1 ug RNA. MiXCR, run by TCRdb on the immunoSEQ multiplex PCR reads, gives a single entry per CDR3 protein. Altogether some 150,000 distinct CDR3 sequences are present, approximately 95% being singletons, with the ten largest covering 0.14%. Sequenced: CD4+ T cells from PBMCs. These TCRs come from a human donor with Susac syndrome.

The chain links TRBV20-1 to TRBJ1-6; tentatively, D is TRBD1 (5 bases). This CDR3 spans 13 amino acids. From germline, CDR1 is DFQATT and CDR2 SNEGSKA (reference sequence). V lost 6 bases, J lost 7 bases, and 13 bases lay in between. Here the CDR3 DNA reads TGCAGTGCGCCCGGGACGGCAAATTCACCCCTCCACTTT. It translates to CSAPGTANSPLHF.

V is TRBV2 and J is TRBJ1-2, with a weak D call TRBD1 (5 bases). V shed 7 bases and J shed 1 base, with 22 bases lying between them. This CDR3 comprises 17 residues. Per germline, CDR1 SNHLY and CDR2 FYNNEI. The CDR3 reads CASNTPPGTQVNYGYTF. CDR3 nucleotides: TGTGCCAGCAACACTCCCCCCGGGACGCAAGTTAACTATGGCTACACCTTC. The full variable domain, its missing parts supplied by reference TRBV2 and TRBJ1-2, is EPEVTQTPSHQVTQMGQEVILRCVPISNHLYFYWYRQILGQKVEFLVSFYNNEISEKSEIFDDQFSVERPDGSNFTLKIRSTKLEDSAMYFCASNTPPGTQVNYGYTFGSGTRLTVV.

The chain recombines TRBV20-1 with TRBJ2-1, with 10 positions matching TRBD2. The germline CDR1 and CDR2 sequences are DFQATT and SNEGSKA (reference sequence). The CDR3 contains 15 residues. After removal of 5 bases from V and 7 bases from J, the junction contained 11 bases not matched to a gene. CDR3 amino acids: CSAELAGGLGNEQFF. CDR3 nucleotide sequence: TGCAGTGCTGAGTTAGCGGGAGGTCTGGGGAATGAGCAGTTCTTC.

The chain recombines TRBV3-1 with TRBJ2-5; 8 positions agree with TRBD2. The CDR3 is 15 residues long. Germline trimming cut 0 bases from V and 0 bases from J; bases unmatched to any gene: 0. Germline CDR1 and CDR2: LGHDT and YNNKEL (reference sequence). The CDR3 spells CASSQDSGDQETQYF. DNA for the CDR3: TGTGCCAGCAGCCAAGATAGCGGGGACCAAGAGACCCAGTACTTC.

The gene calls are TRBV9 and TRBJ2-1; TRBD2 aligns across 8 bases. The CDR3 is 16 residues long. With 4 bases clipped from V and 0 bases from J, the junction kept 6 bases outside the gene matches. CDR1 SGDLS and CDR2 YYNGEE come from the germline V gene. For the CDR3, the DNA is TGTGCCAGCAGCCTTTTAAGCGGGAGCTCCTACAATGAGCAGTTCTTC. It encodes CASSLLSGSSYNEQFF.

V gene TRBV2 combines with J gene TRBJ2-7, with TRBD1 matching over 9 bases. The length of the CDR3 is 14 residues. Germline lookup yields CDR1 SNHLY and CDR2 FYNNEI. The junction had 2 bases not matched to a gene; V was cut back by 1 base and J by 4 bases. The CDR3 DNA follows: TGTGCCAGCAGTGAAGAGACAGGGGGTTACGAGCAGTACTTC. This codes for CASSEETGGYEQYF. The full variable domain, completed using reference TRBV2 and TRBJ2-7, is EPEVTQTPSHQVTQMGQEVILRCVPISNHLYFYWYRQILGQKVEFLVSFYNNEISEKSEIFDDQFSVERPDGSNFTLKIRSTKLEDSAMYFCASSEETGGYEQYFGPGTRLTVT.

The genes are TRBV20-1 and TRBJ2-1; D is undetermined. Trimming stripped 5 bases from V and 7 bases from J, with 9 bases between. CDR3 length: 11 residues. The germline V gene encodes CDR1 DFQATT and CDR2 SNEGSKA (reference sequence). The CDR3: CSAPISNEQFF. The CDR3 bases are TGCAGTGCTCCGATCAGTAATGAGCAGTTCTTC.

This rearrangement joins TRBV29-1 to TRBJ1-5; no definite D call. CDR1 SQVTM and CDR2 ANQGSEA come from the germline V gene. The CDR3 contains 12 residues. The V and J ends lost 4 bases and 3 bases respectively, with 7 bases between them. The DNA of the CDR3 is TGCAGCGTTGGGGCAGTCAATCAGCCCCAGCATTTT. Translation gives CSVGAVNQPQHF. The full variable domain, in which reference TRBV29-1 and TRBJ1-5 provide the parts outside the CDR3, is SAVISQKPSRDICQRGTSLTIQCQVDSQVTMMFWYRQQPGQSLTLIATANQGSEATYESGFVIDKFPISRPNLTFSTLTVSNMSPEDSSIYLCSVGAVNQPQHFGDGTRLSIL.

The gene calls are TRBV30 and TRBJ1-3; no clear D. The CDR3 consists of 11 residues. V lost 2 bases and J lost 7, with 6 bases in between. Germline CDR1 is GTSNPN and CDR2 is SVGIG (reference sequence). For the CDR3, the DNA is TGTGCCTGGAGTCTCAGGAACACCATATATTTT. Residues: CAWSLRNTIYF.

V gene TRBV18 combines with J gene TRBJ2-7; maybe TRBD1 (5 bases). The germline gives CDR1 KGHSH, CDR2 LQKENI. V lost 2 bases, J lost 4 bases, and 6 bases lay in between. The CDR3 is 12 residues long. CDR3 nucleotide sequence: TGTGCCAGCTCACCAAAGGGGTACGAGCAGTACTTC. This sequence encodes CASSPKGYEQYF.

This chain connects TRBV7-3 to TRBJ2-1, with TRBD2 identical over 7 bases. The trim removed 4 bases at V and 9 bases at J, leaving 6 bases unmatched. From germline, CDR1 is SGHTA and CDR2 FQGTGA. This CDR3 comprises 13 residues. The CDR3 sequence is CASSSWGGSEQFF. Written as DNA, the CDR3 is TGTGCCAGCAGCTCATGGGGGGGGAGTGAGCAGTTCTTC.

This chain joins TRBV30 and TRBJ1-1, with TRBD1 matching 7 bases. From germline, CDR1 is GTSNPN and CDR2 SVGIG (reference sequence). V trimming: 3 bases; J trimming: 8 bases; junction bases outside the gene matches: 6. The CDR3 is made up of 12 amino acids. Here the CDR3 DNA reads TGTGCCTGGAGAGAGGGCAGGGGGGAAGCTTTCTTT. This sequence encodes CAWREGRGEAFF.

This chain links TRBV3-1 with TRBJ1-2, with 8 bases fitting TRBD1. The CDR3 spans 12 residues. V dropped 4 bases and J dropped 7; count of bases not matched to a gene: 2. Germline V lookup: CDR1 LGHDT, CDR2 YNNKEL (reference sequence). The CDR3 sequence is CASSPTGVGYTF. CDR3 nucleotide sequence: TGTGCCAGCAGCCCGACAGGGGTTGGCTACACCTTC.

The chain links TRBV30 to TRBJ2-7; D gene unclear. Germline CDR1 GTSNPN, CDR2 SVGIG (reference sequence). The V and J ends lost 0 bases and 5 bases respectively, with 8 bases between them. This CDR3 is 12 amino acids long. In DNA, the CDR3 is TGTGCCTGGAGTGTACGCTGGGACGAGCAGTACTTC. Encoded protein: CAWSVRWDEQYF.

The chain is built from TRBV20-1 and TRBJ2-1; 7 bases match TRBD2. V dropped 6 bases and J dropped 5; count of bases not matched to a gene: 10. The CDR3 consists of 14 residues. Looked up from germline, CDR1 is DFQATT and CDR2 is SNEGSKA (reference sequence). The CDR3 region has the DNA TGCAGTGCCGTCGGGAGGTTAGTCCACAATGAGCAGTTCTTC. Its translation is CSAVGRLVHNEQFF.